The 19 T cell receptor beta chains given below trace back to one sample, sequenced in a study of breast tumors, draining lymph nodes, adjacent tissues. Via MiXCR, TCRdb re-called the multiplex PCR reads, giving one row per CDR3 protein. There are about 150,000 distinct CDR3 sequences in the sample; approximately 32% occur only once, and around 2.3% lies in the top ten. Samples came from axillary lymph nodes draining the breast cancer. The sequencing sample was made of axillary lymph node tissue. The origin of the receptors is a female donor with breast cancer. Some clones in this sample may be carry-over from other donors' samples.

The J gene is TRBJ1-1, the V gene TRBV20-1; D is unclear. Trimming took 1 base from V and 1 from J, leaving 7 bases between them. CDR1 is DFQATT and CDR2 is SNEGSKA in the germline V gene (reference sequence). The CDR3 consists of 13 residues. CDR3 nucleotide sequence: TGCAGTGCTAGAGTTACTCCGAACACTGAAGCTTTCTTT. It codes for CSARVTPNTEAFF.

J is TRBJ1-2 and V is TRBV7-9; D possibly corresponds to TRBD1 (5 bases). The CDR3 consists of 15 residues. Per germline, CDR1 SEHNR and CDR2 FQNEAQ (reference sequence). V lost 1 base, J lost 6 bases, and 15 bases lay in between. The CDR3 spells CASSLGAGVSHGYTF. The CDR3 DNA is TGTGCCAGCAGCTTAGGGGCGGGGGTTTCCCATGGCTACACCTTC.

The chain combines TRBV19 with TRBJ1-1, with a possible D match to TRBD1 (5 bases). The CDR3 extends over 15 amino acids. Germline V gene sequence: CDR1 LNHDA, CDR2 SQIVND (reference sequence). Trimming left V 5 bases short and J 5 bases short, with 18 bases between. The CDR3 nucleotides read TGTGCCAGTAGTTGCCAGGGATGCTTGGTTACTGAAGCTTTCTTT. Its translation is CASSCQGCLVTEAFF.

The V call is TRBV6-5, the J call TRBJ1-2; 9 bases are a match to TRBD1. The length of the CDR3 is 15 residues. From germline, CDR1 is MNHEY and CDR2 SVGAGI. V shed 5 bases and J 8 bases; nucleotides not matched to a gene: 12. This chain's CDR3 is CASSHPGTGFEGYTF. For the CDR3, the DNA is TGTGCCAGCAGTCACCCGGGGACAGGGTTTGAGGGCTACACCTTC.

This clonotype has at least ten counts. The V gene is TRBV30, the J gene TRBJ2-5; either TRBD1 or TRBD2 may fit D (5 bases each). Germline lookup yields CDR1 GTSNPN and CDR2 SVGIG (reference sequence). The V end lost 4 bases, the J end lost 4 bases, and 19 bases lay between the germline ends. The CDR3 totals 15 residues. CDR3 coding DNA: TGTGCCTGGAAGGTTGGGGGAAGGCTCTCAGAGACCCAGTACTTC. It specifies CAWKVGGRLSETQYF.

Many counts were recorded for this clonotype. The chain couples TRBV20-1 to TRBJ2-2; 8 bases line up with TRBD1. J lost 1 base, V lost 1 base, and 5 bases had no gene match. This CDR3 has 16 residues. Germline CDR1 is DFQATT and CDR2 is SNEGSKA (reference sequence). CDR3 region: CSARVGQAMNTGELFF. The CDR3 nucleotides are TGCAGTGCTAGAGTGGGACAGGCTATGAACACCGGGGAGCTGTTTTTT.

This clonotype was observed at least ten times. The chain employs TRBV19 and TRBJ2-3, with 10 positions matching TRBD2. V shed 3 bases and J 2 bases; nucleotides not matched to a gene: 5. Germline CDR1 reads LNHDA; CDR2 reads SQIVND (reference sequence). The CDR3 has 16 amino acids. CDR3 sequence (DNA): TGTGCCAGTAGTATGCCAGCGGGGGGGATCACAGATACGCAGTATTTT. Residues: CASSMPAGGITDTQYF.

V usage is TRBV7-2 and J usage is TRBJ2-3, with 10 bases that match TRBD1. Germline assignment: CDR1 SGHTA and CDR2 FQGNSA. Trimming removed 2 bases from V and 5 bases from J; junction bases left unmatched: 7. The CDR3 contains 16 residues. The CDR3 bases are TGTGCCAGCAGCTTACCGGACAGGGGGTCCGAAGATACGCAGTATTTT. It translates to CASSLPDRGSEDTQYF.

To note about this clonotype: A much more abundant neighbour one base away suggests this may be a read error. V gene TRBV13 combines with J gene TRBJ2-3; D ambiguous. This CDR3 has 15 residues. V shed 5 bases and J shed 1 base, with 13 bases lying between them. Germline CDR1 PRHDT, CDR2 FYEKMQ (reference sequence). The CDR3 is CASSPLGEGTDTQYF. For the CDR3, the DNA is TGTGCCAGCAGCCCACTTGGGGAAGGCACAGATACGCAGTATTTT. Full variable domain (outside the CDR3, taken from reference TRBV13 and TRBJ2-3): AAGVIQSPRHLIKEKRETATLKCYPIPRHDTVYWYQQGPGQDPQFLISFYEKMQSDKGSIPDRFSAQQFSDYHSELNMSSLELGDSALYFCASSPLGEGTDTQYFGPGTRLTVL.

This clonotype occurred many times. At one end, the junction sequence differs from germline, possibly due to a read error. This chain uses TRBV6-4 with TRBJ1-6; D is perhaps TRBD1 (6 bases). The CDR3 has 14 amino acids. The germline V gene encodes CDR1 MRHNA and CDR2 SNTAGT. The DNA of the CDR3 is TGTGCCAGCAGTCACTCTCCGACAGGATCACCCCTCCACTTT. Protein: CASSHSPTGSPLHF.

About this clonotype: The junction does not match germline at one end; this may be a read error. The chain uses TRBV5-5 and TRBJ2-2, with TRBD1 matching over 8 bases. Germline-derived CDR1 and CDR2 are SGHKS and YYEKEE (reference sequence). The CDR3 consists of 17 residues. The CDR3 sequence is CASGLSVTLTGAGELFF. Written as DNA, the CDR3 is TGTGCCAGCGGCTTGTCGGTGACGCTGACAGGGGCCGGGGAGCTGTTTTTT.

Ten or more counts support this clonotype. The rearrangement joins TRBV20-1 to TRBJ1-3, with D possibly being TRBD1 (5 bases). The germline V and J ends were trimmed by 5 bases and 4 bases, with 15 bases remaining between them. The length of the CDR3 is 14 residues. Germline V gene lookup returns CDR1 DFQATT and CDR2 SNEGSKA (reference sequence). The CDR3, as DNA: TGCAGTGCTGGAGCCCCAGGGCTCGGAAACACCATATATTTT. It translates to CSAGAPGLGNTIYF.

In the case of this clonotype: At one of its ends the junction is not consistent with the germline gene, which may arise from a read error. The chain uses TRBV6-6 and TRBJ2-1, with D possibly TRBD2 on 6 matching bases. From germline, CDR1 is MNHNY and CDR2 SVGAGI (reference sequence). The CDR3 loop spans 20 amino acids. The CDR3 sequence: CASSHSGGGSRAGSYNEQFF. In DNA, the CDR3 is TGTGCCAGCAGTCACTCAGGTGGGGGGTCTCGGGCTGGTTCGTACAATGAGCAGTTCTTC.

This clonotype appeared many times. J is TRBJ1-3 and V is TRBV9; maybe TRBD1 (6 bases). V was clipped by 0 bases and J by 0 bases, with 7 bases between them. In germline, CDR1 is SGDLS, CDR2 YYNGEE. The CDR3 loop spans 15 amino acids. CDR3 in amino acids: CASSVGTASGNTIYF. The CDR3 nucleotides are TGTGCCAGCAGCGTAGGGACAGCCTCTGGAAACACCATATATTTT.

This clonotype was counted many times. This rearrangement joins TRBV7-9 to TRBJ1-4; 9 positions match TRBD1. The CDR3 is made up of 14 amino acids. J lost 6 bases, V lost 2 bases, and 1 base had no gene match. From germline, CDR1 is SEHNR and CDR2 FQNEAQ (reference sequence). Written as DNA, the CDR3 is TGTGCCAGCAGCTTAACAGGGGGCTATGAAAAACTGTTTTTT. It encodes CASSLTGGYEKLFF.

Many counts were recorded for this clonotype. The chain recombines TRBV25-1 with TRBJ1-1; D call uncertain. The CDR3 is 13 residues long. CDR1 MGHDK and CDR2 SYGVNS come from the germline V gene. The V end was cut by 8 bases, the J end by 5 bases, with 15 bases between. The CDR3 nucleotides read TGTGCCAGCCTCCCGCCGTACGAGACTGAAGCTTTCTTT. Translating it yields CASLPPYETEAFF.

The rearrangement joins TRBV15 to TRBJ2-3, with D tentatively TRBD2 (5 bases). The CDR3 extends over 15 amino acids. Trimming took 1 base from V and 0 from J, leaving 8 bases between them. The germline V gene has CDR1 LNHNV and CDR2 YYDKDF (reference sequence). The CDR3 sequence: CATSRGRVSTDTQYF. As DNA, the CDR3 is TGTGCCACCAGCAGAGGGCGGGTGAGCACAGATACGCAGTATTTT.

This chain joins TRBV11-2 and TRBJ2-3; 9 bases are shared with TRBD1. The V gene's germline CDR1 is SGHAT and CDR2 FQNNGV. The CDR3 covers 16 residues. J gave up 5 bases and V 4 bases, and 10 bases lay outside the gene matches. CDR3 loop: CASSYGTGGMLDTQYF. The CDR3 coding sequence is TGTGCCAGCAGCTACGGAACAGGGGGCATGTTAGATACGCAGTATTTT.

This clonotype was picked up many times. CDR3 DNA sequence: TGTGCCAGCAGTGACAGCGGGGGACCCTACAATGAGCAGTTCTTC. As protein: CASSDSGGPYNEQFF. The chain uses TRBV9 and TRBJ2-1; TRBD2 matches at 8 bases. Germline trimming cut 5 bases from V and 2 bases from J; bases unmatched to any gene: 6. CDR1 SGDLS and CDR2 YYNGEE come from the germline V gene. The CDR3 has 15 amino acids.